Following are 24 T cell receptor beta chains from one sample sequenced in a study of identical twins. TCRdb analysed the 5' RACE reads with MiXCR anew, one entry per CDR3 protein. The table shows roughly 470,000 distinct CDR3 sequences, with roughly an eighth occurring only once. In addition, the sample was reused for a study of yellow fever vaccine responses in identical twins.

The specimen sequenced was CD4+ T cells sorted from blood. The receptors here all came from a woman under 30 in good health.

This chain uses TRBV21-1 with TRBJ1-1; the table's D call, TRBD1, has no DNA check behind it. TRBV21-1 is a documented pseudogene. The CDR3 has 14 amino acids. The CDR3 loop is CASSKMTGDTEAFF. The CDR3 DNA is TGTGCCAGCAGCAAAATGACAGGGGACACTGAAGCTTTCTTT.

The chain employs TRBV4-2 and TRBJ1-5; D gene unclear. The V end was cut by 2 bases, the J end by 5 bases, with 10 bases between. The CDR3 sequence is 14 residues long. Germline V gives CDR1 LGHNA, CDR2 YNFKEQ. The CDR3 spells CASSQLGNDQPQHF. As DNA, the CDR3 is TGTGCCAGCAGCCAATTAGGGAATGATCAGCCCCAGCATTTT.

J is TRBJ1-5 and V is TRBV7-2; 8 bases are a match to TRBD1. Germline CDR1 is SGHTA and CDR2 is FQGNSA. The CDR3 sequence is 15 residues long. V was pared by 2 bases and J by 3 bases, with 3 bases of the junction left unmatched. The CDR3 loop reads CASSLRGQVNQPQHF. In DNA form, the CDR3 reads TGTGCCAGCAGCTTAAGGGGACAGGTCAATCAGCCCCAGCATTTT.

The rearrangement uses TRBV18 and TRBJ2-5; 11 bases match TRBD1. This CDR3 has 17 amino acids. Trimming took 3 bases from V and 3 from J; bases not matched to a gene: 9. Germline V gene data show CDR1 as KGHSH and CDR2 as LQKENI. CDR3 DNA sequence: TGTGCCAGCTCACCCTATAGATCGGGACAGGGGGAAGAGACCCAGTACTTC. As protein: CASSPYRSGQGEETQYF.

This clonotype was seen more than once but under ten times. The V gene is TRBV12-3 or TRBV12-4, the J gene TRBJ2-7; possible D gene TRBD1, 5 bases. Trimming pared 4 bases from V and 2 bases from J, leaving 12 bases between. The CDR3 is 14 amino acids. The CDR3 loop reads CASSSRQWTYEQYF. The CDR3, as DNA: TGTGCCAGCAGTTCGAGACAGTGGACCTACGAGCAGTACTTC.

J is TRBJ1-3 and V is TRBV3-1, with D uncertain. Germline CDR1 and CDR2: LGHDT and YNNKEL (reference sequence). Trimming removed 3 bases at V and 0 bases at J, with 3 bases between. The CDR3 spans 13 residues. The CDR3 sequence: CASSQDSGNTIYF. The CDR3 nucleotides read TGTGCCAGCAGCCAGGACTCTGGAAACACCATATATTTT.

The table lists this clonotype with a few counts. The rearrangement uses TRBV7-9 and TRBJ2-1, with 10 positions matching TRBD2. Germline V gene lookup returns CDR1 SEHNR and CDR2 FQNEAQ (reference sequence). This CDR3 spans 16 amino acids. With V trimmed by 3 bases and J by 5 bases, 7 bases remained unmatched. This CDR3 reads CASSFGSGRADNEQFF. The CDR3 coding sequence is TGTGCCAGCAGCTTCGGGAGCGGGAGGGCTGACAATGAGCAGTTCTTC.

Only a few counts were recorded for this clonotype. The chain carries TRBV4-2 and TRBJ2-7, with 8 bases lining up with TRBD2. Trimming took 1 base from V and 3 from J; bases not matched to a gene: 2. This CDR3 comprises 14 residues. Germline values: CDR1 LGHNA, CDR2 YNFKEQ. The DNA of the CDR3 is TGTGCCAGCAGCCAAGTACGGGGGGGCTACGAGCAGTACTTC. It yields the protein CASSQVRGGYEQYF.

This clonotype was seen more than once but under ten times. The rearrangement joins TRBV18 to TRBJ2-2; possible D gene TRBD1, 5 bases. V was cut by 2 bases and J by 5 bases, with 15 bases left in between. The CDR3 has 16 residues. The germline V gene has CDR1 KGHSH and CDR2 LQKENI. CDR3 sequence (DNA): TGTGCCAGCTCACCATTAGGGGCTCAAGGGACCGGGGAGCTGTTTTTT. Amino acids: CASSPLGAQGTGELFF.

This clonotype was counted many times. The chain is built from TRBV5-1 and TRBJ2-2, with TRBD1 identical over 7 bases. This CDR3 contains 15 residues. V was clipped by 1 base and J by 3 bases; unmatched bases: 3. Germline-derived CDR1 and CDR2 are SGHRS and YFSETQ. Here the CDR3 reads CASSLKQGHTGELFF. The CDR3 bases are TGCGCCAGCAGCTTGAAACAGGGGCACACCGGGGAGCTGTTTTTT.

The chain has TRBV28 and TRBJ2-7, with TRBD1 as a possible D gene (5 bases). Trimming pared 8 bases from V and 0 bases from J, leaving 20 bases between. The CDR3 has 16 residues. Germline CDR1 and CDR2: MDHEN and SYDVKM. The CDR3 is CASAALSKGHSYEQYF. In DNA form, the CDR3 reads TGTGCCAGCGCCGCACTTTCAAAGGGGCACTCCTACGAGCAGTACTTC.

The chain carries TRBV20-1 and TRBJ2-3, with TRBD2 identical over 8 bases. The CDR3 consists of 15 residues. V lost 5 bases and J lost 2; bases outside the gene matches: 9. In germline, CDR1 is DFQATT, CDR2 SNEGSKA (reference sequence). The chain's CDR3 is CSASLIAGLTDTQYF. The CDR3 bases are TGCAGTGCTTCACTCATAGCGGGACTCACAGATACGCAGTATTTT.

The V and J genes are TRBV19 and TRBJ2-7, with D possibly being TRBD1 (6 bases). The V gene's germline CDR1 is LNHDA and CDR2 SQIVND (reference sequence). The V end was cut by 5 bases, the J end by 2 bases, with 16 bases between. The CDR3 length is 15 residues. The CDR3 region is CASSAGGQITYEQYF. CDR3 sequence (DNA): TGTGCCAGTAGTGCTGGAGGACAGATTACCTACGAGCAGTACTTC. Full variable domain (missing parts from reference TRBV19 and TRBJ2-7): DGGITQSPKYLFRKEGQNVTLSCEQNLNHDAMYWYRQDPGQGLRLIYYSQIVNDFQKGDIAEGYSVSREKKESFPLTVTSAQKNPTAFYLCASSAGGQITYEQYFGPGTRLTVT.

This clonotype was observed a handful of times. V gene TRBV28 combines with J gene TRBJ2-7; D is undetermined. V gave up 2 bases and J gave up 3 bases, with 8 bases separating them. Germline loops: CDR1 MDHEN, CDR2 SYDVKM. This CDR3 is built from 13 residues. The CDR3 DNA is TGTGCCAGCAGTTTAACCCCCTTCTACGAGCAGTACTTC. Translated: CASSLTPFYEQYF.

The V gene is TRBV5-5, the J gene TRBJ2-3; TRBD1 aligns across 7 bases. V shed 5 bases, J shed 3 bases, and the junction held 12 bases outside the gene matches. The CDR3 length is 16 residues. The V gene's germline CDR1 is SGHKS and CDR2 YYEKEE (reference sequence). CDR3 residues: CASRQQRGGQTDTQYF. CDR3 coding DNA: TGTGCCAGCAGACAACAAAGAGGGGGCCAGACAGATACGCAGTATTTT.

The sample holds a few counts of this clonotype. The chain uses TRBV24-1 and TRBJ2-1, with TRBD1 identical over 12 bases. Germline-derived CDR1 and CDR2 are KGHDR and SFDVKD. The length of the CDR3 is 16 residues. The V and J ends lost 5 bases and 7 bases, in that order; junction bases with no gene match: 8. CDR3 residues: CATSAPGTGGRNEQFF. The CDR3 DNA reads as TGTGCCACCAGTGCCCCCGGGACAGGGGGCCGTAATGAGCAGTTCTTC.

There are many counts of this clonotype. The V call is TRBV24-1, the J call TRBJ1-1; unclear D gene. Germline V CDR1 and CDR2: KGHDR, SFDVKD. The CDR3 is 14 amino acids. Trimming took off 3 bases at V and 5 bases at J, with 12 bases between the two ends. The CDR3 nucleotides are TGTGCCACCAGTGATACAAACTCGCCGACTGAAGCTTTCTTT. It translates to CATSDTNSPTEAFF.

This clonotype was found a few times. The chain couples TRBV5-1 to TRBJ2-7; 10 nucleotides line up with TRBD1. CDR3 length: 15 amino acids. V was clipped by 1 base and J by 7 bases; unmatched bases: 8. CDR1 and CDR2 from the germline V gene are SGHRS and YFSETQ. In DNA, the CDR3 is TGCGCCAGCAGCTTGCAACCCGGGACAGGGGATGAGCAGTACTTC. This sequence encodes CASSLQPGTGDEQYF.

The chain couples TRBV15 to TRBJ2-3; 15 bases are a match to TRBD2. Germline lookup yields CDR1 LNHNV and CDR2 YYDKDF (reference sequence). The CDR3 covers 18 residues. J was trimmed by 4 bases and V by 2 bases; bases with no gene match: 7. The CDR3 loop reads CATSRRTSGGARPDTQYF. The CDR3 DNA follows: TGTGCCACCAGCAGAAGGACTAGCGGGGGGGCCCGCCCAGATACGCAGTATTTT.

The sample holds many counts of this clonotype. The chain carries TRBV5-1 and TRBJ2-7; TRBD1 aligns across 7 bases. Germline CDR1 reads SGHRS; CDR2 reads YFSETQ. V shed 4 bases and J 7 bases; nucleotides not matched to a gene: 11. This CDR3 region has 14 residues. CDR3 amino acids: CASSPGQTTMEQYF. The CDR3 DNA is TGCGCCAGCAGCCCGGGACAGACTACGATGGAGCAGTACTTC.

In its sample, this clonotype was seen a few times. This chain links TRBV24-1 with TRBJ2-2; 8 bases agree with TRBD1. V dropped 7 bases and J dropped 7; count of bases not matched to a gene: 7. The CDR3 has 14 amino acids. The germline V gene has CDR1 KGHDR and CDR2 SFDVKD. The CDR3 sequence: CATSIQGADGELFF. DNA for the CDR3: TGTGCCACCAGCATCCAGGGGGCGGACGGGGAGCTGTTTTTT.

The chain recombines TRBV6-5 with TRBJ2-7; D is possibly TRBD2 (5 bases). CDR3 length: 15 residues. Trimming took off 0 bases at V and 3 bases at J, with 12 bases between the two ends. Germline V lookup: CDR1 MNHEY, CDR2 SVGAGI. The CDR3 DNA reads as TGTGCCAGCAGTTACTCGAGAGGGTTGAACTACGAGCAGTACTTC. Amino acid sequence: CASSYSRGLNYEQYF.

Only a few counts were recorded for this clonotype. The chain has TRBV30 and TRBJ1-2; D remains ambiguous. Germline CDR1 is GTSNPN and CDR2 is SVGIG (reference sequence). Trimming left V 6 bases short and J 3 bases short, with 11 bases between. This CDR3 contains 12 residues. CDR3 protein: CACRPVDYGYTF. The DNA of the CDR3 is TGTGCCTGCCGCCCGGTAGACTATGGCTACACCTTC.

The sample holds a few counts of this clonotype. This chain connects TRBV6-2 or TRBV6-3 to TRBJ2-1; TRBD2 matches 7 bases. CDR1 and CDR2 from the germline V gene are MNHEY and SVGEGT. V shed 6 bases and J 5 bases; nucleotides not matched to a gene: 7. The CDR3 extends over 14 amino acids. The CDR3 region is CASRPLANDNEQFF. The CDR3 coding sequence is TGTGCCAGCAGACCACTAGCGAATGACAATGAGCAGTTCTTC.